This T cell receptor beta chain appears in the sequencing data of a study of blood T cell repertoires in COVID-19. At the level of the study: PBMCs, B-cell-depleted T cells, or T cells were the source of the cDNA or gDNA that made up the material.

As originally analysed: Counts of nucleated cells, estimated from reference gene primer amplification, were obtained. This table comes from immunoSEQ multiplex PCR, and its TCRdb copy is limited to in-frame clones, with some not included. V, J and clone size are taken as reported in that table, and D and trimming were inferred from the DNA itself. There are about 59,000 clones in the sample; about nine tenths occur only once, and about 15% lies in the top ten. Looked up from germline, CDR1 is MRHNA and CDR2 is SNTAGT. The CDR3 totals 14 residues. V trimming: 8 bases; J trimming: 0 bases; junction bases outside the gene matches: 3. This clone has a single count.

Material: peripheral blood. This sequence joins TRBV6-4 and TRBJ1-5; 8 bases match TRBD1. This receptor was identified in a man older than 75 with acute or convalescent COVID-19. CDR3 protein: CASPGGYSNQPQHF. The CDR3 DNA reads TGTGCCAGCCCAGGGGGCTATAGCAATCAGCCCCAGCATTTT.